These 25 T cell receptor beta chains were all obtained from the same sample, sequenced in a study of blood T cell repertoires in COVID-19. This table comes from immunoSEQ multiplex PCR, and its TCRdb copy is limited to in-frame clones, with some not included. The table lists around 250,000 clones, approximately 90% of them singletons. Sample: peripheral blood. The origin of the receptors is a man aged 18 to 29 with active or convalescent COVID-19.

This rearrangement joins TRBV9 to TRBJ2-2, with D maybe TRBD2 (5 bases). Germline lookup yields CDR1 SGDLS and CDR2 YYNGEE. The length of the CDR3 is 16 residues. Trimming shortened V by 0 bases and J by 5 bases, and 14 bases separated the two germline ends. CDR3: CASSVEGSPGTGELFF. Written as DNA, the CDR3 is TGTGCCAGCAGCGTAGAAGGAAGTCCGGGGACCGGGGAGCTGTTTTTT.

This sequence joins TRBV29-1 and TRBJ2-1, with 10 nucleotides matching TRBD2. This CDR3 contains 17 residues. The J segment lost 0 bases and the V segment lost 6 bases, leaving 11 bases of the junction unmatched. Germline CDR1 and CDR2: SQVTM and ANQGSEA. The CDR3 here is CSVIRPLAGVSYNEQFF. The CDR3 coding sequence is TGCAGCGTCATAAGACCGCTAGCGGGGGTCTCCTACAATGAGCAGTTCTTC.

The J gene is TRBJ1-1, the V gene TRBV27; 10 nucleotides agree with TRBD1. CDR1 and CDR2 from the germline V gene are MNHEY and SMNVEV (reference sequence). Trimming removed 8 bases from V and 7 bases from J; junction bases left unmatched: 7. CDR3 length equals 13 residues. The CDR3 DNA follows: TGTGCCAGCCGGGACAGGGGAATTGGTGAAGCTTTCTTT. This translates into CASRDRGIGEAFF.

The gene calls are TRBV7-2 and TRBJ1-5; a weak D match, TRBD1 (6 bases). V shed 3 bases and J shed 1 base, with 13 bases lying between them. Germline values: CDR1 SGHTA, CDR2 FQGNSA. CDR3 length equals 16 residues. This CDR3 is CASSFTGPSSNQPQHF. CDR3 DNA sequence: TGTGCCAGCAGCTTCACAGGGCCTTCGAGCAATCAGCCCCAGCATTTT.

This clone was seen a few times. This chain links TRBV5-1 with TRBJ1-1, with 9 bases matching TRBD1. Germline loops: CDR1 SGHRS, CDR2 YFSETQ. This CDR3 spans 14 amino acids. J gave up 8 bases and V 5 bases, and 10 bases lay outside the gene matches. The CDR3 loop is CASSYSGTGPEAFF. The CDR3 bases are TGCGCCAGCAGTTACTCCGGGACAGGGCCCGAAGCTTTCTTT.

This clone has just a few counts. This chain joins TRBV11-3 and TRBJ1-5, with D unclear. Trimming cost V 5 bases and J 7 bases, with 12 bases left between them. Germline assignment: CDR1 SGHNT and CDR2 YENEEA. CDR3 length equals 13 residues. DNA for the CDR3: TGTGCCAGCAGCCCCGAGGTTGGGCAGCCCCAGCATTTT. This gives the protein CASSPEVGQPQHF.

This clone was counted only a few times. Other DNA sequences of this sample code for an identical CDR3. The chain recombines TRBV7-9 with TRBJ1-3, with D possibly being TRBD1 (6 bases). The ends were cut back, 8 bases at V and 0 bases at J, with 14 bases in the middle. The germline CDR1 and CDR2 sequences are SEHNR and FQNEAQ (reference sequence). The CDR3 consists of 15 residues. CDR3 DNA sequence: TGTGCCAGCTCCTGGGGACAACACTCTGGAAACACCATATATTTT. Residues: CASSWGQHSGNTIYF.

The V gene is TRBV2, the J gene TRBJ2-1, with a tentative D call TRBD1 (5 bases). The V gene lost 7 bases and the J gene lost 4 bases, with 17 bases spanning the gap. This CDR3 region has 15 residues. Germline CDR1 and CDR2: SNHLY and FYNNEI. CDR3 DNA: TGTGCCAGCATCCGAGGACAACAACCTTACAATGAGCAGTTCTTC. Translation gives CASIRGQQPYNEQFF.

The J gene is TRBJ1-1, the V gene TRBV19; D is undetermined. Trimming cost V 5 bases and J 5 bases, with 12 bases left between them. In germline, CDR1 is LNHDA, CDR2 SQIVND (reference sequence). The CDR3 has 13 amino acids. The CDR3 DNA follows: TGTGCCAGTAGTGCGCGGGCTGAGACTGAAGCTTTCTTT. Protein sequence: CASSARAETEAFF.

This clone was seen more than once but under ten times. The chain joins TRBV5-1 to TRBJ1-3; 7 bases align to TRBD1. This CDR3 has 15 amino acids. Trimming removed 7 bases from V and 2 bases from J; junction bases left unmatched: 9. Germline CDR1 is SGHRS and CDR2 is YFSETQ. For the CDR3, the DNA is TGCGCCAGCCGCGAAACAGGGGAAACTGGAAACACCATATATTTT. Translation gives CASRETGETGNTIYF.

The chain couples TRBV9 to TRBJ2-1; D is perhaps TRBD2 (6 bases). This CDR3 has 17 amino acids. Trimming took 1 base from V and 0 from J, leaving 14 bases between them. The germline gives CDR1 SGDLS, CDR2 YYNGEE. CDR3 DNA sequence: TGTGCCAGCAGCGTAAGTAATGGGGACTCCTCCTACAATGAGCAGTTCTTC. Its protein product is CASSVSNGDSSYNEQFF.

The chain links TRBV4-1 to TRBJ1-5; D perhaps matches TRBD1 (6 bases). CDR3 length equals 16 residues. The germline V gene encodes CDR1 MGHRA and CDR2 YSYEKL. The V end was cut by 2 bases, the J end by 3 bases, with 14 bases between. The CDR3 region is CASSQPRGGHNQPQHF. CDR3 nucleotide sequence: TGCGCCAGCAGCCAACCCCGGGGGGGACACAATCAGCCCCAGCATTTT.

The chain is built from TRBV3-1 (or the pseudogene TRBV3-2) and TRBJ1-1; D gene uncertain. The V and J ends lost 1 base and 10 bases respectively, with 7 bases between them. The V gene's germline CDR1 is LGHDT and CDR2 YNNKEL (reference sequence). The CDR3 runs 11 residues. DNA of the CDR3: TGTGCCAGCAGCCAAGCGGGTGTAGCTTTCTTT. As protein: CASSQAGVAFF.

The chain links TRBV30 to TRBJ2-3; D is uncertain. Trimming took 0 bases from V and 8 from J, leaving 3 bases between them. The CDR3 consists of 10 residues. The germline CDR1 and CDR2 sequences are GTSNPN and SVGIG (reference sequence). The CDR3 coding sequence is TGTGCCTGGAGTGTAGCTACGCAGTATTTT. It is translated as CAWSVATQYF.

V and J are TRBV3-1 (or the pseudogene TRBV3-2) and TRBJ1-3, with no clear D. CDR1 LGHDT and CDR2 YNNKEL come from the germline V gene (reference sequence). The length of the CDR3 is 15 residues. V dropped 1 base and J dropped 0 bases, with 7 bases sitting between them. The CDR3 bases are TGTGCCAGCAGCCAAGCACGGGGCTCTGGAAACACCATATATTTT. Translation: CASSQARGSGNTIYF.

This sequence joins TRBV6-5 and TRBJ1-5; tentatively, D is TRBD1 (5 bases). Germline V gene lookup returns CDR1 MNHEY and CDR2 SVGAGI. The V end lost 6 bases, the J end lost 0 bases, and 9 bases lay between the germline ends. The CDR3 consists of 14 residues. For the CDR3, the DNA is TGTGCCAGCAGCCTGGACAATAGCAATCAGCCCCAGCATTTT. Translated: CASSLDNSNQPQHF.

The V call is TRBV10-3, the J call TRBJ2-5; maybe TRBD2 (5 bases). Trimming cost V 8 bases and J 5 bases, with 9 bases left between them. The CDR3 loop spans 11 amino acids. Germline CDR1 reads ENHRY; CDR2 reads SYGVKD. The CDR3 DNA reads TGTGCCATCCCCCCGGGGGAGACCCAGTACTTC. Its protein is CAIPPGETQYF.

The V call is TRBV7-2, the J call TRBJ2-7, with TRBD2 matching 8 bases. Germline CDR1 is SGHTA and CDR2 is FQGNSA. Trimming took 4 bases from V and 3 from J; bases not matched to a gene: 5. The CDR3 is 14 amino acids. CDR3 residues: CASSSQAGDYEQYF. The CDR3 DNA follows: TGTGCCAGCAGCTCCCAAGCGGGAGACTACGAGCAGTACTTC.

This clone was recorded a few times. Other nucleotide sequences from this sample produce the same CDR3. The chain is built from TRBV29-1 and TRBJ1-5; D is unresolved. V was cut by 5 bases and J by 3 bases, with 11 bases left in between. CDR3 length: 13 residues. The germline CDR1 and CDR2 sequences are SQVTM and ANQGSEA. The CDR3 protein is CSVSGGFNQPQHF. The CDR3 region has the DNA TGCAGCGTTTCAGGAGGGTTCAATCAGCCCCAGCATTTT. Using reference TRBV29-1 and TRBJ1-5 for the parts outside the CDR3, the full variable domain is SAVISQKPSRDICQRGTSLTIQCQVDSQVTMMFWYRQQPGQSLTLIATANQGSEATYESGFVIDKFPISRPNLTFSTLTVSNMSPEDSSIYLCSVSGGFNQPQHFGDGTRLSIL.

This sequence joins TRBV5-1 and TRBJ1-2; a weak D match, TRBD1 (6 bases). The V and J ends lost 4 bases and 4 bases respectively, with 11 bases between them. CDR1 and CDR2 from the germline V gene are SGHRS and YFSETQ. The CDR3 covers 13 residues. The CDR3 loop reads CASSVDRFYGYTF. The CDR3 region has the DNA TGCGCCAGCAGCGTAGACAGGTTCTATGGCTACACCTTC.

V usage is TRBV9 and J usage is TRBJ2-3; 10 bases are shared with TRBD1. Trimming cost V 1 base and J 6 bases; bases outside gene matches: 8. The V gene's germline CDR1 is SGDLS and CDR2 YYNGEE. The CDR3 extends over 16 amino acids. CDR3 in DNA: TGTGCCAGCAGCGTAATGGGGACAGGGGTAGGCGATACGCAGTATTTT. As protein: CASSVMGTGVGDTQYF.

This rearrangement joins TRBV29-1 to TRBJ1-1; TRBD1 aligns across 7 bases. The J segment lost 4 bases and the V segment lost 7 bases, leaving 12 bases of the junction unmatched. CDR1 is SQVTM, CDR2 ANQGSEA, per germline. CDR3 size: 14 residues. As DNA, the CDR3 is TGCAGCGGGGAAAGGGACAGCTCGGGCACTGAAGCTTTCTTT. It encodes CSGERDSSGTEAFF.

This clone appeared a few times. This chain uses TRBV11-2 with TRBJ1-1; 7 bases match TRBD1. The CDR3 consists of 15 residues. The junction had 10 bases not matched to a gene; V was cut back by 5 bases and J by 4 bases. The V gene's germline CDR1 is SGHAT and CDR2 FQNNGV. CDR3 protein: CASSRNRGRVTEAFF. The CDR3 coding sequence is TGTGCCAGCAGCAGGAACAGGGGCCGGGTCACTGAAGCTTTCTTT. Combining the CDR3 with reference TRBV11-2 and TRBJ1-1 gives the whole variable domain EAGVAQSPRYKIIEKRQSVAFWCNPISGHATLYWYQQILGQGPKLLIQFQNNGVVDDSQLPKDRFSAERLKGVDSTLKIQPAKLEDSAVYLCASSRNRGRVTEAFFGQGTRLTVV.

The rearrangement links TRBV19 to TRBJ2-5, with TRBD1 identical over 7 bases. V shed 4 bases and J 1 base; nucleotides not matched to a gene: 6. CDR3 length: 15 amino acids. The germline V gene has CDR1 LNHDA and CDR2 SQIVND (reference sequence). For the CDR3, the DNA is TGTGCCAGTAGTACAAACCCAGGGGGCCAAGAGACCCAGTACTTC. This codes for CASSTNPGGQETQYF.

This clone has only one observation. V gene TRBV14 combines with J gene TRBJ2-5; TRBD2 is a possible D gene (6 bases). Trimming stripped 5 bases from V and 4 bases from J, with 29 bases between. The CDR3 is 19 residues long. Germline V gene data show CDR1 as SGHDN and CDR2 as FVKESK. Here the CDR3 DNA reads TGTGCCAGCAGCGTATGGAATTCAGCGGGTTTTGGAGGTGGAGAGACCCAGTACTTC. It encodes CASSVWNSAGFGGGETQYF.